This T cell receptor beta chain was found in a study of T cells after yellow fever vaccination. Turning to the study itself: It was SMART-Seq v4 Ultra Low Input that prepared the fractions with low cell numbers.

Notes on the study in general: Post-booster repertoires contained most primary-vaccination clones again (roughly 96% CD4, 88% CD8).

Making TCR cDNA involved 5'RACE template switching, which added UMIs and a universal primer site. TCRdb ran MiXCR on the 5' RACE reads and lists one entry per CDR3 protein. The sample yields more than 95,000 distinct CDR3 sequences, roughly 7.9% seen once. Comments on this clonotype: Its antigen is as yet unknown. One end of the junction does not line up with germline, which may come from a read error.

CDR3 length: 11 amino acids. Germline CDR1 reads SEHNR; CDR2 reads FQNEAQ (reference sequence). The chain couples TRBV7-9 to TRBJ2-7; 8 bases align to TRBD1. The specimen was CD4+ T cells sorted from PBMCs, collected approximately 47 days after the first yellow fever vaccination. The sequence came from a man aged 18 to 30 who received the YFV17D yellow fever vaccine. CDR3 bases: TGTGCCAGCAGCCAAGGACAGGGTCTGGACTTC. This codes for CASSQGQGLDF.